The sequence of this T cell receptor (beta chain) was determined in a study of T cells in Graves' hyperthyroidism and ophthalmopathy. Study observations and caveats: Through a model of 13 V-J features, ophthalmopathy was separated from stable hyperthyroidism. Blood also contained most expanded thyroid clonotypes above 0.001.

Amplification targeted TCR beta CDR3 regions from RNA transcripts. HTBI primers drove first-round RT-PCR of the TCR CDR3. TCRdb ran MiXCR on the multiplex PCR reads and lists one entry per CDR3 protein. The data show over 450,000 distinct CDR3 sequences, roughly 15% seen once. This clonotype is a singleton in its sample. Its antigen is currently unknown. Germline CDR1 KGHDR, CDR2 SFDVKD. The trim removed 4 bases at V and 6 bases at J, leaving 6 bases unmatched. This CDR3 region has 16 residues. Orbital computed tomography and thyroid ultrasound, together with serum TRAb and thyroxine and clinical symptoms, were used for diagnoses. Extraction of PBMCs used roughly 9.3 ml of fresh peripheral blood.

The chain joins TRBV24-1 to TRBJ2-2; 11 positions agree with TRBD2. The TCR sequence derives from a woman between 18 and 30 years old with Graves' ophthalmopathy. The sample consisted of blood. This CDR3 reads CATSDLGGLAAGELFF. In DNA, the CDR3 is TGTGCCACCAGTGACCTGGGGGGACTAGCGGCCGGGGAGCTGTTTTTT.